In this sample, the clone carrying this T cell receptor (beta chain) turned up once. Antigen: not known. This specimen belongs to a study of TIL therapy for anti-PD-1-resistant metastatic lung cancer. Background on the study: Most patients had lung adenocarcinoma; several tumors were EGFR-mutant, two ALK-rearranged; half smoked currently or formerly. Tumors carried a median 1.5 non-synonymous mutations per megabase.

Time point given: pre-treatment sample, taken before nivolumab and TIL therapy. Study conclusions and caveats: The baseline peripheral repertoire was partially replaced by infused TIL clonotypes that later decayed.

The libraries were made with immunoSEQ v3. Libraries were sequenced to 2 million to 2.5 million read pairs (survey) or about 4.5-6 million (deep). The protocol was immunoSEQ multiplex PCR, while the TCRdb copy is restricted to in-frame clones and leaves out a portion. The sample consists of tens of thousands of clones, about three quarters of them appearing once. Trimming removed 7 bases at V and 4 bases at J, with 8 bases between. Germline V gives CDR1 ENHRY, CDR2 SYGVKD. This CDR3 contains 12 residues. This clonotype originated in a person between 25 and 80 years old with non-small cell lung cancer. The sequencing used blood, collected at baseline. The chain combines TRBV10-3 with TRBJ1-3; the D is unclear. CDR3 nucleotide sequence: TGTGCCATCAAAGGCGAGGGAAACACCATATATTTT. This encodes CAIKGEGNTIYF.